The entry below describes one TCR beta chain. The CDR3 consists of 13 residues. The V and J ends lost 4 bases and 3 bases respectively, with 9 bases between them. Germline CDR1 SGHNT, CDR2 YENEEA. This entry is derived from a study of T cell repertoires in aging, cancer and after chemotherapy. Rearranged V-D-J TRB sequences were amplified with a mixed TRB-A/B primer pool. TCRdb reprocessed the multiplex PCR reads with MiXCR, giving one entry per CDR3 protein. The sample holds 9,000 to 9,500 distinct CDR3 sequences, approximately 30% seen once. Peripheral blood genomic DNA, not sorted cells or RNA, was the template.

The source material was blood. The V and J genes are TRBV11-3 and TRBJ1-1; perhaps TRBD1 as D (5 bases). The clonotype originates from a human donor in good health. As DNA, the CDR3 is TGTGCCAGCAGCTCGGAGGGGCACACTGAAGCTTTCTTT. Translated: CASSSEGHTEAFF. Drawing the rest from reference TRBV11-3 and TRBJ1-1, the complete variable domain is EAGVVQSPRYKIIEKKQPVAFWCNPISGHNTLYWYLQNLGQGPELLIRYENEEAVDDSQLPKDRFSAERLKGVDSTLKIQPAELGDSAVYLCASSSEGHTEAFFGQGTRLTVV.